Presented here are 17 T cell receptor beta chains from one specimen sequenced in a study of Ad26.COV2.S vaccination and SARS-CoV-2 variants. The treatment: around 19 received Ad26.COV2.S at low or high dose, single or two shots; 5 received placebo; per-sample allocation not given. Sampling was done on day 63 after the first vaccine or placebo injection. Sequencing used immunoSEQ multiplex PCR; TCRdb keeps in-frame clones, though not all of them. Found here are 350,000 to 400,000 clones, over 75% of them singletons; the top ten hold about 2%. The sequencing used peripheral blood, collected in a trial of Ad26.COV2.S vaccine versus placebo. The receptors here all came from a person aged 18-60 years who received the Ad26.COV2.S COVID-19 vaccine or a placebo.

This clone came up once. The chain carries TRBV28 and TRBJ2-7; D remains ambiguous. Germline V CDR1 and CDR2: MDHEN, SYDVKM. The CDR3 covers 12 residues. The germline V and J ends were trimmed by 0 bases and 5 bases, with 5 bases remaining between them. CDR3 protein: CASSLWGDEQYF. As DNA, the CDR3 is TGTGCCAGCAGTTTATGGGGTGACGAGCAGTACTTC.

This clone came up a few times. V and J are TRBV19 and TRBJ1-3, with D possibly matching TRBD1 (6 bases). Trimming left V 4 bases short and J 4 bases short, with 8 bases between. Germline CDR1 reads LNHDA; CDR2 reads SQIVND (reference sequence). The CDR3 has 13 amino acids. The CDR3 sequence is CASSTGVGNTIYF. For the CDR3, the DNA is TGTGCCAGTAGTACAGGGGTAGGAAACACCATATATTTT.

J is TRBJ2-7 and V is TRBV5-1; weak D call: TRBD1 (7 bases). The V end lost 0 bases, the J end lost 2 bases, and 12 bases lay between the germline ends. The CDR3 has 15 residues. The V gene's germline CDR1 is SGHRS and CDR2 YFSETQ. The CDR3 nucleotides are TGCGCCAGCAGCTTGGGGACAGGAGGGGCCTACGAGCAGTACTTC. Amino acid sequence: CASSLGTGGAYEQYF. The variable domain in full, completed from reference TRBV5-1 and TRBJ2-7, reads KAGVTQTPRYLIKTRGQQVTLSCSPISGHRSVSWYQQTPGQGLQFLFEYFSETQRNKGNFPGRFSGRQFSNSRSEMNVSTLELGDSALYLCASSLGTGGAYEQYFGPGTRLTVT.

In its sample, this clone was seen a few times. This chain links TRBV12-5 with TRBJ2-1, with D perhaps TRBD1 (7 bases). CDR1 LGHNT and CDR2 FRNRAP come from the germline V gene. V lost 4 bases, J lost 7 bases, and 17 bases lay in between. The CDR3 is 15 residues long. The CDR3 nucleotides are TGTGCTAGTGGTTCCGTTGACAGGGCGGGGAATGAGCAGTTCTTC. Encoded protein: CASGSVDRAGNEQFF. Looking up the rest from reference TRBV12-5 and TRBJ2-1 gives the full variable domain: DARVTQTPRHKVTEMGQEVTMRCQPILGHNTVFWYRQTMMQGLELLAYFRNRAPLDDSGMPKDRFSAEMPDATLATLKIQPSEPRDSAVYFCASGSVDRAGNEQFFGPGTRLTVL.

The chain joins TRBV12-3 or TRBV12-4 to TRBJ1-1; D call uncertain. V shed 2 bases and J shed 5 bases, with 9 bases lying between them. There are 13 residues in the CDR3. CDR3 in amino acids: CASSLLRETEAFF. The CDR3 DNA reads as TGTGCCAGCAGTTTACTTCGAGAAACTGAAGCTTTCTTT.

The chain joins TRBV24-1 to TRBJ1-1; perhaps TRBD1 as D (5 bases). The CDR3 length is 14 residues. Germline V gives CDR1 KGHDR, CDR2 SFDVKD. With 2 bases removed from V and 11 bases from J, the gap between germline ends came to 17 bases. CDR3 residues: CATSDYGTLEGAFF. For the CDR3, the DNA is TGTGCCACCAGTGATTACGGGACTCTCGAAGGGGCTTTCTTT.

The CDR3 DNA reads as TGTGCCAGCAGTCCACCACTCGGCGGGACCCCCTACAATGAGCAGTTCTTC. Translation gives CASSPPLGGTPYNEQFF. This chain joins TRBV28 and TRBJ2-1; D may be TRBD2 (6 bases). Trimming stripped 5 bases from V and 2 bases from J, with 19 bases between. The CDR3 spans 17 residues. Germline CDR1 MDHEN, CDR2 SYDVKM.

This clone occurred once. The chain combines TRBV10-3 with TRBJ2-7; TRBD1 aligns across 10 bases. Germline values: CDR1 ENHRY, CDR2 SYGVKD. The J segment lost 3 bases and the V segment lost 5 bases, leaving 10 bases of the junction unmatched. The CDR3 covers 16 residues. In DNA, the CDR3 is TGTGCCATCAGTCCTAGAGGTAGGACAGGGGGCTACGAGCAGTACTTC. Encoded protein: CAISPRGRTGGYEQYF.

This clone was seen only a few times. The same CDR3 can be traced to other DNA sequences in this sample. CDR3 protein: CASNRQGTEAFF. The CDR3 DNA reads TGTGCCAGCAACCGACAGGGGACTGAAGCTTTCTTT. The gene calls are TRBV6-5 and TRBJ1-1, with 8 bases aligning to TRBD1. CDR3 size: 12 residues. Trimming at V came to 7 bases and at J to 5 bases, leaving 3 bases not matched to a gene. From germline, CDR1 is MNHEY and CDR2 SVGAGI.

The chain uses TRBV19 and TRBJ1-5, with 8 bases lining up with TRBD1. V was clipped by 7 bases and J by 0 bases; unmatched bases: 14. CDR3 size: 18 residues. Germline lookup yields CDR1 LNHDA and CDR2 SQIVND (reference sequence). This CDR3 is CASTKQGQAGYSNQPQHF. CDR3 nucleotides: TGTGCCAGTACCAAACAGGGACAGGCGGGGTATAGCAATCAGCCCCAGCATTTT.

The gene calls are TRBV28 and TRBJ2-5; D might be TRBD1 (6 bases). The CDR3 is 14 amino acids. The V end was cut by 1 base, the J end by 1 base, with 7 bases between. CDR1 is MDHEN, CDR2 SYDVKM, per germline. In DNA form, the CDR3 reads TGTGCCAGCAGTTTATCGGACAGCCAAGAGACCCAGTACTTC. Translating it yields CASSLSDSQETQYF.

This chain joins TRBV6-2 or TRBV6-3 and TRBJ2-7; TRBD1 agrees at 7 bases. CDR3 length equals 14 residues. V was pared by 4 bases and J by 3 bases, with 6 bases of the junction left unmatched. The germline V gene encodes CDR1 MNHEY and CDR2 SVGEGT. CDR3 region: CASSSPRQGYEQYF. The DNA of the CDR3 is TGTGCCAGCAGTTCACCGCGACAGGGCTACGAGCAGTACTTC.

This rearrangement joins TRBV30 to TRBJ2-7; either TRBD1 or TRBD2 may fit D (5 bases each). The CDR3 extends over 13 amino acids. Germline V gives CDR1 GTSNPN, CDR2 SVGIG (reference sequence). V lost 7 bases and J lost 6, with 19 bases in between. Here the CDR3 reads CALGSGPGTEQYF. The CDR3 DNA follows: TGTGCCTTAGGGAGTGGGCCGGGGACCGAGCAGTACTTC.

The chain carries TRBV28 and TRBJ2-7; 9 bases are a match to TRBD1. The junction had 8 bases not matched to a gene; V was cut back by 3 bases and J by 5 bases. This CDR3 is built from 15 residues. The germline CDR1 and CDR2 sequences are MDHEN and SYDVKM. CDR3 nucleotides: TGTGCCAGCAGTTTCCTCCGGGACAGGGTCCACGAGCAGTACTTC. This translates into CASSFLRDRVHEQYF. Complete variable domain (other parts from reference TRBV28 and TRBJ2-7): DVKVTQSSRYLVKRTGEKVFLECVQDMDHENMFWYRQDPGLGLRLIYFSYDVKMKEKGDIPEGYSVSREKKERFSLILESASTNQTSMYLCASSFLRDRVHEQYFGPGTRLTVT.

The V gene is TRBV5-1, the J gene TRBJ1-3, with D perhaps matching TRBD1 (6 bases). The CDR3 is 18 amino acids. Germline values: CDR1 SGHRS, CDR2 YFSETQ. Trimming removed 4 bases from V and 0 bases from J, with 20 bases in between. The CDR3 reads CASSPGAQGRGSGNTIYF. The CDR3 nucleotides are TGCGCCAGCAGCCCGGGGGCCCAGGGGAGAGGCTCTGGAAACACCATATATTTT.

V is TRBV27 and J is TRBJ1-1; perhaps TRBD1 as D (5 bases). The ends were cut back, 5 bases at V and 0 bases at J, with 13 bases in the middle. The CDR3 runs 15 residues. Germline V gene lookup returns CDR1 MNHEY and CDR2 SMNVEV (reference sequence). As DNA, the CDR3 is TGTGCCAGCAGTCAGGAAACAGGAATGAACACTGAAGCTTTCTTT. This translates into CASSQETGMNTEAFF.

V gene TRBV2 combines with J gene TRBJ2-1; 7 bases align to TRBD2. From germline, CDR1 is SNHLY and CDR2 FYNNEI. This CDR3 spans 14 amino acids. V lost 3 bases and J lost 4; bases outside the gene matches: 3. The CDR3 DNA is TGTGCCAGCAGTGATAGCGGGTATTACAATGAGCAGTTCTTC. Amino acids: CASSDSGYYNEQFF.